The rows below give T cell receptor beta chains drawn from one sample of a study of shared clonotypes between healthy human individuals. Clones were sequenced by immunoSEQ multiplex PCR, and TCRdb holds only the in-frame ones, with some missing. This sample has about 1.5 million clones, with approximately 97% found just once. The sequenced sample consisted of naive CD4+ T cells sorted from blood. The receptor source for this set is a man aged 25-45 years in good health. Each CDR3 is given with its conserved first and last residue. The D gene is left open where the match is weak. The listing skips clone size in some rows; elsewhere it reads once, few, many or a size class.

cdr3_nt: TGTGCCAGCAGCCCAGGTCGGGGTGACAACCCTGAAGCTTTCTTT; cdr3_aa: CASSPGRGDNPEAFF; j_call: TRBJ1-1; clone_size: -; d_call: -; v_call: TRBV11-3
cdr3_nt: TGTGCCAGCAGGCCGACTACCTACACCGGGGAGCTGTTTTTT; cdr3_aa: CASRPTTYTGELFF; j_call: TRBJ2-2; clone_size: -; d_call: -; v_call: TRBV7-2
cdr3_nt: TGTGCCAGTAGTATAGGAAAGTGGCCAGGACAGGGCGACACCTTC; cdr3_aa: CASSIGKWPGQGDTF; j_call: TRBJ1-2; clone_size: -; d_call: TRBD1; v_call: TRBV19
cdr3_nt: TGTGCCAGCAACTTAGGTCTGCTTGCTAGCGGGAACCAAGAGACCCAGTACTTC; cdr3_aa: CASNLGLLASGNQETQYF; j_call: TRBJ2-5; clone_size: few; d_call: TRBD2; v_call: TRBV28
cdr3_nt: TGTGCCAGTAGTAAAGACACCGGGGAGCTGTTTTTT; cdr3_aa: CASSKDTGELFF; j_call: TRBJ2-2; clone_size: -; d_call: -; v_call: TRBV19
cdr3_nt: TGCGCCAGCAGCCAAGTGGGACTAGTAATTTATGAGCAGTTCTTC; cdr3_aa: CASSQVGLVIYEQFF; j_call: TRBJ2-1; clone_size: -; d_call: TRBD2; v_call: TRBV4-1
cdr3_nt: TGTGCCAGCAGCGCAGTGGGAGCCGAGCAGTACTTC; cdr3_aa: CASSAVGAEQYF; j_call: TRBJ2-7; clone_size: -; d_call: -; v_call: TRBV9
cdr3_nt: TGTGCCAGCAGTGAACGAGATACGCAGTATTTT; cdr3_aa: CASSERDTQYF; j_call: TRBJ2-3; clone_size: few; d_call: -; v_call: TRBV2
cdr3_nt: TGTGCCAGCAGTTTACCGCAAGAGAAAAAACTGTTTTTT; cdr3_aa: CASSLPQEKKLFF; j_call: TRBJ1-4; clone_size: -; d_call: -; v_call: TRBV28
cdr3_nt: TGTGCCAGCTCACCGCGGACCATCCAAGAGACCCAGTACTTC; cdr3_aa: CASSPRTIQETQYF; j_call: TRBJ2-5; clone_size: -; d_call: -; v_call: TRBV18
cdr3_nt: TGTGCCAGCAGTTACACCCCCGGGACAGGCTCCTACGAGCAGTACTTC; cdr3_aa: CASSYTPGTGSYEQYF; j_call: TRBJ2-7; clone_size: -; d_call: TRBD1; v_call: TRBV6-5
cdr3_nt: TGCGCCAGCAGCCCCACGGGGGGGGCCGGGGGATACAATGAGCAGTTCTTC; cdr3_aa: CASSPTGGAGGYNEQFF; j_call: TRBJ2-1; clone_size: -; d_call: TRBD2; v_call: TRBV5-1
cdr3_nt: TGTGCCAGCAGCCCCGGGACTAGCGGGAGGGTTGGGGGCACAGATACGCAGTATTTT; cdr3_aa: CASSPGTSGRVGGTDTQYF; j_call: TRBJ2-3; clone_size: -; d_call: TRBD2; v_call: TRBV7-9
cdr3_nt: TGTGCCAGCTCACCATACGAGGGGAAGGGCTACACCTTC; cdr3_aa: CASSPYEGKGYTF; j_call: TRBJ1-2; clone_size: -; d_call: -; v_call: TRBV18
cdr3_nt: TGCGCCAGCAGCTTGCAGGGGATCTCACAAAACACTGAAGCTTTCTTT; cdr3_aa: CASSLQGISQNTEAFF; j_call: TRBJ1-1; clone_size: -; d_call: -; v_call: TRBV5-1
cdr3_nt: TGTGCCAGCAGCTTAGTGCAGGGGCAAAACACCATATATTTT; cdr3_aa: CASSLVQGQNTIYF; j_call: TRBJ1-3; clone_size: -; d_call: -; v_call: TRBV11-3
cdr3_nt: TGTGCCAGCAGCGACAGGGCGGGTCAGCCCCAGCATTTT; cdr3_aa: CASSDRAGQPQHF; j_call: TRBJ1-5; clone_size: -; d_call: TRBD1; v_call: TRBV27
cdr3_nt: TGTGCCAGCAGCAAAACAGGGGGCCCCACAGATACGCAGTATTTT; cdr3_aa: CASSKTGGPTDTQYF; j_call: TRBJ2-3; clone_size: -; d_call: TRBD1; v_call: TRBV6-1
cdr3_nt: TGCGCCAGCAGCTTGGAGTTAGCGGGAGGAAGCGAGCAGTACTTC; cdr3_aa: CASSLELAGGSEQYF; j_call: TRBJ2-7; clone_size: once; d_call: TRBD2; v_call: TRBV5-1
cdr3_nt: TGTGCCAGCAGACGACAGGAGTTGAACACCGGGGAGCTGTTTTTT; cdr3_aa: CASRRQELNTGELFF; j_call: TRBJ2-2; clone_size: -; d_call: -; v_call: TRBV27
cdr3_nt: TGTGCCAGCAGCTTAATAGGACTAGCGGGTGACTCTGGGGCCAACGTCCTGACTTTC; cdr3_aa: CASSLIGLAGDSGANVLTF; j_call: TRBJ2-6; clone_size: -; d_call: TRBD2; v_call: TRBV7-2
cdr3_nt: TGTGCCAGCAGTTTCGGACAGGCCCTAGGGACTGAAGCTTTCTTT; cdr3_aa: CASSFGQALGTEAFF; j_call: TRBJ1-1; clone_size: few; d_call: TRBD1; v_call: TRBV27
cdr3_nt: TGTGCCAGCCTGGGGGAGGCAGTTCTCACAGATACGCAGTATTTT; cdr3_aa: CASLGEAVLTDTQYF; j_call: TRBJ2-3; clone_size: -; d_call: -; v_call: TRBV7-9